The clone carrying this T cell receptor beta chain occurred a few times. Its antigen remains unidentified. It was with unique molecular identifiers that the TCRbeta library was prepared. A single record per CDR3 protein comes from TCRdb applying MiXCR to the PCR reads. The sample shows approximately 500,000 distinct CDR3 sequences, over 9.5% of them seen only once. The sample belongs to a study of T-cell reconstitution after alpha-beta-depleted transplantation in children. Study observations and caveats: By one year post-transplant, T-cell counts and diversity largely arose from T cells that were newly produced.

This receptor was obtained from a child aged 2 to 15 with inherited bone marrow failure, due to receive a stem cell transplant. The material sequenced was PBMCs, taken before TCRalphabeta/CD19-depleted stem cell transplant.

For the CDR3, the DNA is TGTGCCAGCAGCCCACAGGGTATTGGCTCCTACAATGAGCAGTTCTTC. It encodes CASSPQGIGSYNEQFF. The V call is TRBV7-8, the J call TRBJ2-1; a weak D match, TRBD1 (6 bases). The CDR3 runs to 16 residues. Trimming cost V 5 bases and J 0 bases, with 14 bases left between them. Germline V gene sequence: CDR1 SGHVS, CDR2 FQNEAQ.